This TCR beta chain stems from a study of blood T cell repertoires in COVID-19. Study-level background: Acute and convalescent COVID-19 specimens originated in the United States, Italy and Spain. T cells, B-cell-depleted T cells, or PBMCs provided the cDNA or gDNA that served as material.

In the original workflow: Scientists estimated how many nucleated cells there were by amplifying reference gene primers. Profiling relied on immunoSEQ multiplex PCR, and the TCRdb table lists in-frame clones only, not all of them. That table gives V, J and clone size, and the DNA gave D and trimming. This sample has a few hundred thousand clones, with about 90% found just once. CDR3 length: 14 residues. V lost 4 bases and J lost 3; bases outside the gene matches: 3. Germline lookup yields CDR1 SQVTM and CDR2 ANQGSEA. The chain links TRBV29-1 to TRBJ2-3; 11 bases are a match to TRBD1. Sequencing was done on a sample of peripheral blood. The TCR sequence derives from a woman between 50 and 59 years old with acute or convalescent COVID-19. The CDR3 sequence is CSVVDRGRTDTQYF. CDR3 bases: TGCAGCGTTGTGGACAGGGGGCGAACAGATACGCAGTATTTT.